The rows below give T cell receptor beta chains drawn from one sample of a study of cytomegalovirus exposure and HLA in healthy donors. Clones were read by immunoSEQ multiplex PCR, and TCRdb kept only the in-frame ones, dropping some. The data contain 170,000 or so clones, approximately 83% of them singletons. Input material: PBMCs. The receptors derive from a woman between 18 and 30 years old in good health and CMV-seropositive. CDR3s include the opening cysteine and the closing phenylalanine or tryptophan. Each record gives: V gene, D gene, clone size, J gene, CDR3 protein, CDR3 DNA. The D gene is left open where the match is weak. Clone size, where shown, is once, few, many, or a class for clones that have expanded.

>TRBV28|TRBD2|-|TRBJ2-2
CASSLGGAGELFF
TGTGCCAGCAGTTTAGGGGGGGCCGGGGAGCTGTTTTTT
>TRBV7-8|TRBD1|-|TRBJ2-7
CASSYDRGGEQYF
TGTGCCAGCAGCTATGACAGGGGTGGCGAGCAGTACTTC
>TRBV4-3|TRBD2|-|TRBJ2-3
CASSQDPAGGPTSTDTQYF
TGCGCCAGCAGCCAAGACCCAGCGGGGGGACCTACTAGCACAGATACGCAGTATTTT
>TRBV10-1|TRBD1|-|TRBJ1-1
CASSDGQGAEAFF
TGCGCCAGCAGTGACGGACAGGGGGCTGAAGCTTTCTTT
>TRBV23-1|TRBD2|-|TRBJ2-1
CASSQRTNSGGTHNEQFF
TGCGCCAGCAGTCAACGTACTAATAGCGGGGGGACGCACAATGAGCAGTTCTTC
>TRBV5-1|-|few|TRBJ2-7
CASSLGQIYEQYF
TGCGCCAGCAGCTTGGGACAAATCTACGAGCAGTACTTC
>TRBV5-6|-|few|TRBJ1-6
CASSFLGRTSPHHF
TGTGCCAGCAGCTTTTTGGGGAGAACATCACCCCACCACTTT
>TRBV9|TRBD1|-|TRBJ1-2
CASSVGLDREVGYTF
TGTGCCAGCAGCGTAGGTTTGGACAGGGAAGTCGGCTACACCTTC
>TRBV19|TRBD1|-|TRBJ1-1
CASSTFIGTANTEAFF
TGTGCCAGTAGTACGTTTATTGGGACAGCGAACACTGAAGCTTTCTTT
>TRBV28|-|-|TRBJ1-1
CASRFEANTEAFF
TGTGCCAGCAGATTTGAGGCAAACACTGAAGCTTTCTTT
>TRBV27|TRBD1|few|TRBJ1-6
CASSPLSGTGDSPLHF
TGTGCCAGCAGTCCCTTATCCGGGACAGGGGATTCACCCCTCCACTTT
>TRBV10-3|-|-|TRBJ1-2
CAISESQGYYTF
TGTGCCATCAGTGAGTCTCAGGGGTACTACACCTTC
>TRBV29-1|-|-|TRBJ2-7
CSVEDRLNEQYF
TGCAGCGTTGAAGACAGGCTGAACGAGCAGTACTTC
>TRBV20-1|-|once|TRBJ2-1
CSVLGLNEQFF
TGCAGTGTTTTGGGGCTCAATGAGCAGTTCTTC
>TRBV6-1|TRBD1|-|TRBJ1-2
CASSELFRTGKNYGYTF
TGTGCCAGCAGTGAACTTTTCCGGACAGGGAAGAACTATGGCTACACCTTC
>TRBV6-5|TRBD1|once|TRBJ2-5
CASRNRGTQYF
TGTGCCAGCAGGAACAGGGGGACCCAGTACTTC
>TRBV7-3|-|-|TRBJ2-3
CASSPTNTDTQYF
TGTGCCAGCAGCCCCACAAACACAGATACGCAGTATTTT
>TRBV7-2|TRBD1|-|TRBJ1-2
CASSLRPRGDGYTF
TGTGCCAGCAGTCTTAGACCCAGGGGGGATGGCTACACCTTC
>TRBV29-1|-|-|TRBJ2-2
CSAQQAAPNTGELFF
TGCAGCGCCCAGCAGGCAGCTCCGAACACCGGGGAGCTGTTTTTT
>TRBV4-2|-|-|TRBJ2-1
CASSTKDRYNEQFF
TGTGCCAGCAGCACCAAGGACAGATACAATGAGCAGTTCTTC
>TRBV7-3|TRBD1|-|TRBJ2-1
CASSLGTGNEQFF
TGTGCCAGCAGCTTAGGGACAGGCAATGAGCAGTTCTTC
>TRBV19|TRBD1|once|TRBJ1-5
CASSIGRGRDQPQHF
TGTGCCAGTAGTATAGGTAGGGGGCGGGATCAGCCCCAGCATTTT
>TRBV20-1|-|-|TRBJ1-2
CSALPDGYTF
TGCAGTGCCCTCCCAGATGGCTACACCTTC
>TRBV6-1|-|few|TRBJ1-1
CASSNPPHGGRLF
TGTGCCAGCAGTAACCCCCCCCACGGGGGGCGCCTCTTT
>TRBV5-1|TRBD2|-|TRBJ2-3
CASSLAGGTGTDTQYF
TGCGCCAGCAGCTTAGCGGGGGGCACAGGCACAGATACGCAGTATTTT
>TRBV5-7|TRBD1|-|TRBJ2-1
CASSSTRQGPWDEQFF
TGTGCCAGCAGCTCGACACGACAGGGACCTTGGGATGAGCAGTTCTTC
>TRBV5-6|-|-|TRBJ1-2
CASSLGEAFLDTF
TGTGCCAGCAGCTTGGGGGAGGCATTCTTGGACACCTTC
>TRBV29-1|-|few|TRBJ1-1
CSVYRSVTEAFF
TGCAGCGTTTACAGGTCCGTCACTGAAGCTTTCTTT
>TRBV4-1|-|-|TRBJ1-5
CASSQGLGAFSNQPQHF
TGCGCCAGCAGCCAAGGCTTAGGGGCGTTTAGCAATCAGCCCCAGCATTTT
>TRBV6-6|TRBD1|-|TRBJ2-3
CASSNTGGRTDTQYF
TGTGCCAGCAGCAACACAGGGGGCCGCACAGATACGCAGTATTTT
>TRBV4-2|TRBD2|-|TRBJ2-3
CASSQVTSLVADTQYF
TGTGCCAGCAGCCAGGTGACTAGCCTGGTGGCAGATACGCAGTATTTT
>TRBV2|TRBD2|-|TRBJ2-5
CASRGTRGIETQYF
TGTGCCAGCAGGGGGACTAGAGGGATAGAGACCCAGTACTTC
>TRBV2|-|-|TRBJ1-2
CASSPGTTYGYTF
TGTGCCAGCAGTCCCGGGACAACCTATGGCTACACCTTC
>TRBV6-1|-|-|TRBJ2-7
CASSVHSSYEQYF
TGTGCCAGCAGTGTTCATAGCTCCTACGAGCAGTACTTC
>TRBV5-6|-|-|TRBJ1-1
CASSRPRVNTEAFF
TGTGCCAGCAGCCGACCCAGGGTGAACACTGAAGCTTTCTTT
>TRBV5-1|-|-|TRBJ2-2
CASSLVGANTGELFF
TGCGCCAGCAGCTTGGTCGGAGCGAACACCGGGGAGCTGTTTTTT
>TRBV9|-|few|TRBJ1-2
CASSARQSVYGYTF
TGTGCCAGCAGCGCCCGACAATCAGTCTATGGCTACACCTTC
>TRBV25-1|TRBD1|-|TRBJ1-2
CASSERGTGGRGGYTF
TGTGCCAGCAGTGAGAGGGGGACAGGAGGGCGTGGTGGCTACACCTTC
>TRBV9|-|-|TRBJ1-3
CASSPGEGAHSGNTIYF
TGTGCCAGCAGCCCAGGGGAGGGAGCCCATTCTGGAAACACCATATATTTT
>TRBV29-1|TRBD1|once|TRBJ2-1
CSEGDSEHEQFF
TGCAGCGAGGGGGACAGCGAGCATGAGCAGTTCTTC
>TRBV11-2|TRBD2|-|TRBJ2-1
CASSLIGAGEQFF
TGTGCCAGCAGCCTGATCGGAGCGGGGGAGCAGTTCTTC
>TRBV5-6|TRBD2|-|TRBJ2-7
CASSPRTSGSYEQYF
TGTGCCAGCAGCCCCCGGACTAGCGGGTCCTACGAGCAGTACTTC
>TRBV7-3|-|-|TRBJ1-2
CASSLSGQGLLGGYTF
TGTGCCAGCAGCCTATCCGGGCAGGGGTTGTTGGGAGGCTACACCTTC